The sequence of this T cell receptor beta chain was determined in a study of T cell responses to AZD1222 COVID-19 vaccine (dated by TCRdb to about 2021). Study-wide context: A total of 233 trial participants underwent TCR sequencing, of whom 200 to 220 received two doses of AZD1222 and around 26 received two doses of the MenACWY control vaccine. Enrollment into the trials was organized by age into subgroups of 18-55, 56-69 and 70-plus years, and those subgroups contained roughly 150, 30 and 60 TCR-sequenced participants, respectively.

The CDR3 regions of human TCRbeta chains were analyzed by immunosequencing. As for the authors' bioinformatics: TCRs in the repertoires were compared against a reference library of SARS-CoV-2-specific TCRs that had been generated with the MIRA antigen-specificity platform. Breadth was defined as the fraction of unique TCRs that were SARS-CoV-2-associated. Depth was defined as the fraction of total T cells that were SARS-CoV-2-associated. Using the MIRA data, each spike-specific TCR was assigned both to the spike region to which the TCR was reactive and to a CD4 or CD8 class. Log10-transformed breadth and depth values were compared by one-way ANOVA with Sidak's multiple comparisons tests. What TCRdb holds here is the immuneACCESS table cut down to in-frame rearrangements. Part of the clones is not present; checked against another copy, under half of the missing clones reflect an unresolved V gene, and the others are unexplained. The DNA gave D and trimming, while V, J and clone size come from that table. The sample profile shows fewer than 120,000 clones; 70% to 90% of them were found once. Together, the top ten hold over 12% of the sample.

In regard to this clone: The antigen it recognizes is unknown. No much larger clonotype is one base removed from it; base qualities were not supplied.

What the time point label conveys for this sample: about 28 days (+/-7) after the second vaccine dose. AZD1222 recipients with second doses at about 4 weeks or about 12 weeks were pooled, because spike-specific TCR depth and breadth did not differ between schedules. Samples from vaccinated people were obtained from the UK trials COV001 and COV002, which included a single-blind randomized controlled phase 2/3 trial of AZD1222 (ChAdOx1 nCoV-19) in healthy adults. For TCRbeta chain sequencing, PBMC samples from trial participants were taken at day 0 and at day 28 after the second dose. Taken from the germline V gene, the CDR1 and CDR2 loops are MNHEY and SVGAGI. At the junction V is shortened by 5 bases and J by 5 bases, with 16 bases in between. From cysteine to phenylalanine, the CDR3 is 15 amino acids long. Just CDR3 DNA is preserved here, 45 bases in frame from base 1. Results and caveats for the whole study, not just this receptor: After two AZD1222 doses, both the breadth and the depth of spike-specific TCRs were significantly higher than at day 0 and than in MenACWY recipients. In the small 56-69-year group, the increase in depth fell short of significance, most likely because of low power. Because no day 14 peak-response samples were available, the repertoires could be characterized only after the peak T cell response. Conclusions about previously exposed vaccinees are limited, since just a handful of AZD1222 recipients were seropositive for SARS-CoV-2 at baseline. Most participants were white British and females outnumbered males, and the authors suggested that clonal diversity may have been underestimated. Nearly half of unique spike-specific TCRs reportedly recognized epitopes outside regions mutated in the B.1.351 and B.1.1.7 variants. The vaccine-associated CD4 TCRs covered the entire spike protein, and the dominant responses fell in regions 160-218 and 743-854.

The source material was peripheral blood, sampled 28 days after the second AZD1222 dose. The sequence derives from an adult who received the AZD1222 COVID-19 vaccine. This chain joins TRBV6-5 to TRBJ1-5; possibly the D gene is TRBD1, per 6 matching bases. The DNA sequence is TGTGCCAGCAGTCGAGGGGGGACTCTGGATCAGCCCCAGCATTTT. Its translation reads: CASSRGGTLDQPQHF.